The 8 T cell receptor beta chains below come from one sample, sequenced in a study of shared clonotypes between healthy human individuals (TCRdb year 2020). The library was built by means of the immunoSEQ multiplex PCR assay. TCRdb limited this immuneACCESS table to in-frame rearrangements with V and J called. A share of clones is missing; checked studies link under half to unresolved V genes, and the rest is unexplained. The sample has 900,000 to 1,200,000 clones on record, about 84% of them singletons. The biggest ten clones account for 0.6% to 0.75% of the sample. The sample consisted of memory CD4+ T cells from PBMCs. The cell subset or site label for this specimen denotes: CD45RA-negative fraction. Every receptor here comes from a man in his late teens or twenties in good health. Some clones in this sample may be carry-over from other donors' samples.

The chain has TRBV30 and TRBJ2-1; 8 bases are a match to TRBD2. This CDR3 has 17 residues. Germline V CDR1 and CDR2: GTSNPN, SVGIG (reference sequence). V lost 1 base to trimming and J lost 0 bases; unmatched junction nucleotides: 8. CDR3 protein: CAWSGLARQASYNEQFF. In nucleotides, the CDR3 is TGTGCCTGGAGTGGACTAGCGCGACAAGCCTCCTACAATGAGCAGTTCTTC.

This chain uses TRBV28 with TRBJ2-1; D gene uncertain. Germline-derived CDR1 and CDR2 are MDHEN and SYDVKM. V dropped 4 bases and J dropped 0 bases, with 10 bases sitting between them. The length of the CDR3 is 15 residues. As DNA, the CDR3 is TGTGCCAGCAGTTACGACCCGAGCTCCTACAATGAGCAGTTCTTC. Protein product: CASSYDPSSYNEQFF.

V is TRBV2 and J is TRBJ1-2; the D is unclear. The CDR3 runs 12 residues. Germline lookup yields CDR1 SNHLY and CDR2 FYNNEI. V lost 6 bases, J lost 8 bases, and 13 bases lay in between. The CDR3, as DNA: TGTGCCAGCAGGGAATGGTTGGGCGGCTACACCTTC. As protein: CASREWLGGYTF.

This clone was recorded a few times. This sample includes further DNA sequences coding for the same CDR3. CDR3 loop: CASSPWTGLNTEAFF. In DNA, the CDR3 is TGTGCCAGCAGCCCCTGGACAGGGTTGAACACTGAAGCTTTCTTT. The V call is TRBV9, the J call TRBJ1-1, with 8 bases lining up with TRBD1. V gave up 4 bases and J gave up 0 bases; unmatched junction bases: 5. CDR3 length: 15 residues. Germline V CDR1 and CDR2: SGDLS, YYNGEE.

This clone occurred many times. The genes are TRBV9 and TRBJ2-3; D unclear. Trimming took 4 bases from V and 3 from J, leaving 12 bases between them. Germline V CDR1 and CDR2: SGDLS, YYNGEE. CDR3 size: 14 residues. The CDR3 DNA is TGTGCCAGCAGCCCCCCGAGCATGACAGATACGCAGTATTTT. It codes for CASSPPSMTDTQYF.

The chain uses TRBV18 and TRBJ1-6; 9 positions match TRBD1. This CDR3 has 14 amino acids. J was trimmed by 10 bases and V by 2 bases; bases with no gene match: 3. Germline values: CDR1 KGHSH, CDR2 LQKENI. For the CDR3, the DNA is TGTGCCAGCTCACCAGAGGGACAGGGATCACCCCTCCACTTT. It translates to CASSPEGQGSPLHF.

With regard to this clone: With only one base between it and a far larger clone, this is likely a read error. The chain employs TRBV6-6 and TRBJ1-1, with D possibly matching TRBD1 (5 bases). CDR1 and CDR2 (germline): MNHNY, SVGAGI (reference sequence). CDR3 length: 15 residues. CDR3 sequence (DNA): TGTGCCGGCAGTTACGGTGTCCGGGGGGACACTGAAGCTTTCTTT. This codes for CAGSYGVRGDTEAFF.

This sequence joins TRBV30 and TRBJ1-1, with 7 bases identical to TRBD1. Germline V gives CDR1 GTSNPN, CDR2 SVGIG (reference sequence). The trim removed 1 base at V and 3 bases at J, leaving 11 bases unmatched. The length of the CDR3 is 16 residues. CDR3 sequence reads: CAWSAYRGVRDTEAFF. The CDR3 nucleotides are TGTGCCTGGAGTGCCTACAGGGGCGTTCGCGACACTGAAGCTTTCTTT.